One T cell receptor beta chain is described in this entry. Its antigen is undetermined. Clones were sequenced by immunoSEQ multiplex PCR, and TCRdb holds only the in-frame ones, with some missing. The table lists 50,000 to 70,000 clones, 70% to 90% of them singletons. Looked up from germline, CDR1 is LGHNA and CDR2 is YSLEER. Trimming cost V 0 bases and J 3 bases, with 11 bases left between them. The CDR3 is 15 residues long. Time point specified: pretreatment peripheral blood. All patients handed over anywhere from 1 to 8 samples, pretreatment and on-treatment. The sample originates from a study of PD-L1 blockade in urothelial cancer. Across the whole study: Samples of blood were analyzed 3 weeks (second dose) and 6 weeks after treatment start. T cells were recovered from blood samples at a median of around 130,000. Notes on the study in general: Patients with durable benefit had greater blood expansion of tumor-associated TCR clones 3 weeks into treatment.

The material sequenced was PBMCs, taken around atezolizumab (anti-PD-L1) treatment. The chain carries TRBV4-3 and TRBJ1-1, with TRBD1 as a possible D gene (6 bases). The receptor comes from a man aged 65 to 79 with urothelial cancer. CDR3 bases: TGCGCCAGCAGCCAAGATCGTGGGGGCGACACTGAAGCTTTCTTT. This encodes CASSQDRGGDTEAFF.